These T cell receptor beta chains were read from a single sample in a study of memory CD4+ T cells and cytomegalovirus serostatus. The table came from immunoSEQ multiplex PCR; TCRdb's copy has only in-frame clones and leaves some out. The table records 35,000 to 50,000 clones, 78% of them present only once. The sample taken for sequencing was memory CD4+ T cells from blood. The source of these receptors is an adult in good health and CMV-seronegative. Both conserved end residues are part of each CDR3.

CASSPGGGEATEAFF	15	TRBJ1-1	TRBV7-9
CASSGQITHGYTF	13	TRBJ1-2	TRBV6-1
CASSGGQRNTDTQYF	15	TRBJ2-3	TRBV9
CASTPGLVGETQYF	14	TRBJ2-5	TRBV5-6
CASSEGQGGLDEQFF	15	TRBJ2-1	TRBV5-1
CASSLDRGDQPQHF	14	TRBJ1-5	TRBV7-9
CASSQARLAGGGNGEQFF	18	TRBJ2-1	TRBV4-2
CAIPGSGTQYF	11	TRBJ2-5	TRBV5-4
CASSEARSGGPHQETQYF	18	TRBJ2-5	TRBV6-1
CASSLVREQFF	11	TRBJ2-1	TRBV5-1
CAWSATGRGSAQHF	14	TRBJ1-5	TRBV30
CASSLYLQANQPQHF	15	TRBJ1-5	TRBV5-6
CASRPPGQRNTEAFF	15	TRBJ1-1	TRBV11-2
CASSSLLNYGYTF	13	TRBJ1-2	TRBV28
CASSLKGGTPHEQFF	15	TRBJ2-1	TRBV5-6
CASSRIQGSSGNTIYF	16	TRBJ1-3	TRBV7-2
CASSIILGYNQPQHF	15	TRBJ1-5	TRBV19
CASSKTSGATYEQYF	15	TRBJ2-7	TRBV5-4
CAWSGLAGVGGEQYF	15	TRBJ2-7	TRBV30
CASRDSGANVLTF	13	TRBJ2-6	TRBV7-3
CASSQVGLAGASTDTQYF	18	TRBJ2-3	TRBV4-2
CATEGASNTEAFF	13	TRBJ1-1	TRBV7-9
CARSTEGNTIYF	12	TRBJ1-3	TRBV30
CASTGGREKLFF	12	TRBJ1-4	TRBV28
CASSLALAGGPYNEQFF	17	TRBJ2-1	TRBV7-2
CASRQGAGDTQYF	13	TRBJ2-3	TRBV6-4
CASSLARGENEQFF	14	TRBJ2-1	TRBV11-3
CASSGNSPLHF	11	TRBJ1-6	TRBV2
CASSEGTGFNYGYTF	15	TRBJ1-2	TRBV6-1
CASRDRGRGNEQFF	14	TRBJ2-1	TRBV6-1
CASSSPGVGTGELFF	15	TRBJ2-2	TRBV5-1
CSVTRQASQETQYF	14	TRBJ2-5	TRBV29-1
CASTPGTGLVSINTEAFF	18	TRBJ1-1	TRBV6-4
CASSPRNSRTEAFF	14	TRBJ1-1	TRBV4-2
CASSLTGAGAGNTIYF	16	TRBJ1-3	TRBV5-1
CASSFTGSSGNTIYF	15	TRBJ1-3	TRBV5-6
CASSPGTVDTQYF	13	TRBJ2-3	TRBV5-1
CASSPGDPYGYTF	13	TRBJ1-2	TRBV4-2
CASTETDTQYF	11	TRBJ2-3	TRBV6-1
CASTSGSSYEQYF	13	TRBJ2-7	TRBV6-1
CASSLADSSNYGYTF	15	TRBJ1-2	TRBV5-1
CASSPGLREKLFF	13	TRBJ1-4	TRBV18
CSVRESGTEAFF	12	TRBJ1-1	TRBV29-1
CASSGRLAETQYF	13	TRBJ2-5	TRBV4-2
CASSERRQAGKAFF	14	TRBJ1-1	TRBV6-1